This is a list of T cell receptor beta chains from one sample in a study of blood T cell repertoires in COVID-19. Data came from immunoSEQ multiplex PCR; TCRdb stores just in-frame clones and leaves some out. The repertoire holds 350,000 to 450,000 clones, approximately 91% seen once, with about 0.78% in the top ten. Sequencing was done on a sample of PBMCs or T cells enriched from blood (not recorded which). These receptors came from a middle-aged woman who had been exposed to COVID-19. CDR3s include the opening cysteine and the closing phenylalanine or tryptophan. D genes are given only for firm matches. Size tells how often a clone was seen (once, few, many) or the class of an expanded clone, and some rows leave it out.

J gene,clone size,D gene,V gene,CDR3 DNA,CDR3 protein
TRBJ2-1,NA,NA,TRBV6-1,TGTGCCAGCAGTGAATCCCCGCGCTCCTACAATGAGCAGTTCTTC,CASSESPRSYNEQFF
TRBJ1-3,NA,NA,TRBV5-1,TGCGCCAGCAGCTTGGGGCCGACAGGCTCTGGAAACACCATATATTTT,CASSLGPTGSGNTIYF
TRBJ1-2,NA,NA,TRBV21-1,TGTGCCAGCAGCAAGGGACATAATTCCTATGGCTACACCTTC,CASSKGHNSYGYTF
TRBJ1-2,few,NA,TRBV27,TGTGCCAGCAGTGGCTCCACTAATCTGGTCTATGGCTACACCTTC,CASSGSTNLVYGYTF
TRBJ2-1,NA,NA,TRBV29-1,TGCAGCGTTGAGGACTACCGGGGCCAGTTCTTC,CSVEDYRGQFF
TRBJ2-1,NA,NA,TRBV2,TGTGCCAGCATCCCGTCCCAGGGTAATGAGCAGTTCTTC,CASIPSQGNEQFF
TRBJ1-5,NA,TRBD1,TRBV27,TGTGCCAGCAGTTACAGGGGTTCCGATCAGCCCCAGCATTTT,CASSYRGSDQPQHF
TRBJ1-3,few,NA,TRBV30,TGTGCCTGGAGGGCCGAAACCTCTGGAAACACCATATATTTT,CAWRAETSGNTIYF
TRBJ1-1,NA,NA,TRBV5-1,TGCGCCAGCAGCGACCAGACAACGAACACTGAAGCTTTCTTT,CASSDQTTNTEAFF
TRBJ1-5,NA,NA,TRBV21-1,TGTGCCAGCAGCAAAGATAATCCGGGACAGGGTTCCCACGTGGATCAGCCCCAGCATTTT,CASSKDNPGQGSHVDQPQHF
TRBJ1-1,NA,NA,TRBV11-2,TGTGCCAGCAGCTCGCGGGCCGCGAGGAACACTGAAGCTTTCTTT,CASSSRAARNTEAFF
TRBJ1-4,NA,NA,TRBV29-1,TGCAGCGTCAGAGAGGGTAATGAAAAACTGTTTTTT,CSVREGNEKLFF
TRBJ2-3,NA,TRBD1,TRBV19,TGTGCCAGTAGTCTAGGACAGGAAGGCTCGACGCAGTATTTT,CASSLGQEGSTQYF
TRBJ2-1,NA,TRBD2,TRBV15,TGTGCCACCAGCGCCATGAGGACTAGCGGGAGAGACTCGTACAATGAGCAGTTCTTC,CATSAMRTSGRDSYNEQFF
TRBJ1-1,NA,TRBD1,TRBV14,TGTGCCAGCAGCCAAGGTTCGGGACAGGTAGCTGAAGCTTTCTTT,CASSQGSGQVAEAFF
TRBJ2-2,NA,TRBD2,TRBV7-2,TGTGCCAGCAGCTTAGCACTAGCGGGCAACACCGGGGAGCTGTTTTTT,CASSLALAGNTGELFF
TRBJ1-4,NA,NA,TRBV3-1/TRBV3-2,TGTGCCAGCAGCCGCCCGGACAGACTAAATGAAAAACTGTTTTTT,CASSRPDRLNEKLFF
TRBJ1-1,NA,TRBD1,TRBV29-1,TGCAGCGGGCAGGGGGGCGACACTGAAGCTTTCTTT,CSGQGGDTEAFF
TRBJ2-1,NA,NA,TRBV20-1,TGCAGTGCTAGTGAAGGGACAAACCGGAATGAGCAGTTCTTC,CSASEGTNRNEQFF
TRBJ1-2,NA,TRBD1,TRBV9,TGTGCCAGCAGCGCAACTCCGGGACAGGGGGCTGGTGGCTACACCTTC,CASSATPGQGAGGYTF
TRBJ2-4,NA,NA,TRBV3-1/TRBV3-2,TGTGCCAGCAGCCCCGCAGCGGGCCGGGACATTCAGTACTTC,CASSPAAGRDIQYF
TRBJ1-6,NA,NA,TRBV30,TGTGCCTGGAGCGACAGGTCGTGGGATTCACCCCTCCACTTT,CAWSDRSWDSPLHF
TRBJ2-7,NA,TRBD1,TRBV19,TGTGCCAGTAGTTCGGACAGGGGAGACTCCTACGAGCAGTACTTC,CASSSDRGDSYEQYF
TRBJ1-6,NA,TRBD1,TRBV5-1,TGCGCCAGCAGCTTGGATCCAGGGGGTGCTTCACCCCTCCACTTT,CASSLDPGGASPLHF
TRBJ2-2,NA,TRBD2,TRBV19,TGTGCCAGTAATTTAGCGGGGGGCTCCGGGGAGCTGTTTTTT,CASNLAGGSGELFF
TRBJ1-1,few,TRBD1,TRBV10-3,TGTGCCATCAGGAACAGGGGGCAGGGCACTGAAGCTTTCTTT,CAIRNRGQGTEAFF
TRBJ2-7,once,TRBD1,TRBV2,TGTGCCAGCAGTGACCGGGACAGGGTTTACGAGCAGTACTTC,CASSDRDRVYEQYF
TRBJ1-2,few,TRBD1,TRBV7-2,TGTGCCAGCAGCCGGACAGGGGGGAACTATGGCTACACCTTC,CASSRTGGNYGYTF
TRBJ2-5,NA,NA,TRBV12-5,TGTGCTAGTGGTTTGGCATTGGGGGCGCACCAAGAGACCCAGTACTTC,CASGLALGAHQETQYF
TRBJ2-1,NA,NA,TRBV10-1,TGCGCCAGCAGATATTTCCGACAGGCCCCCTACAATGAGCAGTTCTTC,CASRYFRQAPYNEQFF
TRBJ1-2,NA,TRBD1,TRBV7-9,TGTGCCAGCATCGGAACAGGGGGGTACTATGGCTACACCTTC,CASIGTGGYYGYTF
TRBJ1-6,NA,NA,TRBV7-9,TGTGCCAGCAGCTTAGATTACGGTTATAATTCACCCCTCCACTTT,CASSLDYGYNSPLHF
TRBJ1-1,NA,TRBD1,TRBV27,TGTGCCAGCAGTTTCCGACAGGGGGCGAGGACTGAAGCTTTCTTT,CASSFRQGARTEAFF
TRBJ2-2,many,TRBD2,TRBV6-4,TGTGCCAGCAGTGACTCAGCGGGAGGGCCCGGGGAGCTGTTTTTT,CASSDSAGGPGELFF
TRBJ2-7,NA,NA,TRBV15,TGTGCCACCAGCAGAGATACAGGGCTGGGCCACGAGCAGTACTTC,CATSRDTGLGHEQYF
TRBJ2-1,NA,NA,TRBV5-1,TGCGCCAGCAGCTTTGGGCTCGAGCAGTTCTTC,CASSFGLEQFF
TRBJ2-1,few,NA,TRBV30,TGTGCCTGGACGCTTTCGGACAGCCCCTACAATGAGCAGTTCTTC,CAWTLSDSPYNEQFF
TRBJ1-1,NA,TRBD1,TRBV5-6,TGTGCCAGCAGCTTGGCCAACAGGGGGTTAGGCTGGGCTTTCTTT,CASSLANRGLGWAFF
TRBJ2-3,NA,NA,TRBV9,TGTGCCAGCAGCGCGAACTCGGGAGTCACTAGCACAGATACGCAGTATTTT,CASSANSGVTSTDTQYF
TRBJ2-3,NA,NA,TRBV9,TGTGCCAGCAGCGAGGGGGACGCCCTCACAGATACGCAGTATTTT,CASSEGDALTDTQYF
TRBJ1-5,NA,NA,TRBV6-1,TGTGCCAGCAGCCCCGTGGGAGGCAATCAGCCCCAGCATTTT,CASSPVGGNQPQHF
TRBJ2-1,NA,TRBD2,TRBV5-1,TGCGCCAGCAGCTTGGCCGTCGGCGGGGGGGCCTGGAATGAGCAGTTCTTC,CASSLAVGGGAWNEQFF
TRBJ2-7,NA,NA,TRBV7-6,TGTGCCAGCAGCCTATCCGACTCCTACGAGCAGTACTTC,CASSLSDSYEQYF
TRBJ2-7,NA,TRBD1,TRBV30,TGTGCCTGGAAGGGACAGGGGGCCAACTACGAGCAGTACTTC,CAWKGQGANYEQYF
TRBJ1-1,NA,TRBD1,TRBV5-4,TGTGCCAGCAGCCCAGGGACAGGGATGGGGAACACTGAAGCTTTCTTT,CASSPGTGMGNTEAFF
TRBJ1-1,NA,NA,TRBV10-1,TGCGCCAGCAGTGACAGGGGCGCGGTGAACACTGAAGCTTTCTTT,CASSDRGAVNTEAFF
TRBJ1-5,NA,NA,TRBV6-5,TGTGCCAGCAGTTACTCGCTCCGGGGGGCTAGTCAGCCCCAGCATTTT,CASSYSLRGASQPQHF
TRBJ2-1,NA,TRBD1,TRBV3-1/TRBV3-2,TGTGCCAGCAGCCGCCTGAAGGGGGCGGGTAATGAGCAGTTCTTC,CASSRLKGAGNEQFF
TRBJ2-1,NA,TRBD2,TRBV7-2,TGTGCCAGCAGCTTAGGTAGCGGGAGCTCCTACAATGAGCAGTTCTTC,CASSLGSGSSYNEQFF
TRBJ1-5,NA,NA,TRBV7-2,TGTGCCAGCAGCCAGACCCGGGAGGACAATCAGCCCCAGCATTTT,CASSQTREDNQPQHF